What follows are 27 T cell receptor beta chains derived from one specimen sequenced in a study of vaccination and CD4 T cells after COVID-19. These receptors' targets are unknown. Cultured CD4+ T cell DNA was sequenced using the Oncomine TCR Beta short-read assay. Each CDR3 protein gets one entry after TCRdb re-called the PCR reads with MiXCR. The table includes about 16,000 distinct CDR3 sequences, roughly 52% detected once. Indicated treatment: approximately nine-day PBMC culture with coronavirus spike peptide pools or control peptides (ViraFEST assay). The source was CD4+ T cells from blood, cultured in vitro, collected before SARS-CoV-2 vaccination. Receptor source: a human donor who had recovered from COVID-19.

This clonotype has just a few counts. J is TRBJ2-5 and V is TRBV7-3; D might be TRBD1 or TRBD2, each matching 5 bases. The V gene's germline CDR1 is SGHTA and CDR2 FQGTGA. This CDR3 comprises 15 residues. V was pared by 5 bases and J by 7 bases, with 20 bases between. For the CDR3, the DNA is TGTGCCAGCAGCCCCACCGGGACGGGGTACGGGACCCAGTACTTC. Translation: CASSPTGTGYGTQYF.

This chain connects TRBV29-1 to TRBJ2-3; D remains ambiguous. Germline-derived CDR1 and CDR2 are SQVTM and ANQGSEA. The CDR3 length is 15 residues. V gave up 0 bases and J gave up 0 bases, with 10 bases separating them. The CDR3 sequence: CSVEDLPPSTDTQYF. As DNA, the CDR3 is TGCAGCGTTGAAGATCTTCCCCCTAGCACAGATACGCAGTATTTT.

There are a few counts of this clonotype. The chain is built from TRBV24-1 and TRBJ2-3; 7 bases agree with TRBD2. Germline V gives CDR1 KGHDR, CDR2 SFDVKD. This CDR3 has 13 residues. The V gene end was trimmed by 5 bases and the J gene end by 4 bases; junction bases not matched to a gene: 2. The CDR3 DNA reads TGTGCCACCAGTGCGGGAGGTGCAGATACGCAGTATTTT. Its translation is CATSAGGADTQYF.

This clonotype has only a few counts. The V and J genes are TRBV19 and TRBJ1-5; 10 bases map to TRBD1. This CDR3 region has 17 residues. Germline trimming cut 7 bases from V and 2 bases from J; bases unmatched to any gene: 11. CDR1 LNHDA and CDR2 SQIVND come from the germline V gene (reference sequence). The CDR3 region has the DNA TGTGCCAGTACCGACAGGGGGCGCGTTGTGGGCAATCAGCCCCAGCATTTT. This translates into CASTDRGRVVGNQPQHF. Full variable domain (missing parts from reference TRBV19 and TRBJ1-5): DGGITQSPKYLFRKEGQNVTLSCEQNLNHDAMYWYRQDPGQGLRLIYYSQIVNDFQKGDIAEGYSVSREKKESFPLTVTSAQKNPTAFYLCASTDRGRVVGNQPQHFGDGTRLSIL.

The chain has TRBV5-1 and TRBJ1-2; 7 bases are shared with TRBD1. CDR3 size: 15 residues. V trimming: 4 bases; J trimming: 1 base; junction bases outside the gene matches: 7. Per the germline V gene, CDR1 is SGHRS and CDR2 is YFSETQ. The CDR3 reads CASSGGDSRNYGYTF. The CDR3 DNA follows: TGCGCCAGCAGCGGCGGGGACAGCCGTAACTATGGCTACACCTTC.

In DNA, the CDR3 is TGTGCCAGCAGTTACTCAGCCCGGGCCTCGTTAAATTGGGCCCTCCACTTT. The encoded protein is CASSYSARASLNWALHF. The chain is built from TRBV6-5 and TRBJ1-6; D gene ambiguous. Germline V gives CDR1 MNHEY, CDR2 SVGAGI. The CDR3 runs to 17 residues. V lost 0 bases and J lost 14, with 23 bases in between.

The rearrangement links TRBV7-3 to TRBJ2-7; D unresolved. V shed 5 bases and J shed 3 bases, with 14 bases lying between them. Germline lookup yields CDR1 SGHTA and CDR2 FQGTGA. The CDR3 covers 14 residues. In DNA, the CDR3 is TGTGCCAGCAGCCCCGCAGGAGACATCTACGAGCAGTACTTC. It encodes CASSPAGDIYEQYF.

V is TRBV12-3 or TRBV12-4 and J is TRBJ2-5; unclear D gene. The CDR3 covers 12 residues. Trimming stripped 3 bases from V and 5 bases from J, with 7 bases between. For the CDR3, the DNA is TGTGCCAGCAGTTTCCCGGGTGAGACCCAGTACTTC. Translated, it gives CASSFPGETQYF.

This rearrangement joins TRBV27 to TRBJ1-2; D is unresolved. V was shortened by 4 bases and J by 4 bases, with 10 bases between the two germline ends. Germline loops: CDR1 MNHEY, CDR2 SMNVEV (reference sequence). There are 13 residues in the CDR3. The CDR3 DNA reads TGTGCCAGCAGTTATCGGACGGGCTATGGCTACACCTTC. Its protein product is CASSYRTGYGYTF.

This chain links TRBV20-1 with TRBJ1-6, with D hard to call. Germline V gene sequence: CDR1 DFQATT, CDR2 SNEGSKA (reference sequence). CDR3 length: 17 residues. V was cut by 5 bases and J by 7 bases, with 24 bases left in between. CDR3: CSACCYPGRKPNSPLHF. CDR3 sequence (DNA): TGCAGTGCTTGCTGTTATCCGGGAAGGAAGCCGAATTCACCCCTCCACTTT.

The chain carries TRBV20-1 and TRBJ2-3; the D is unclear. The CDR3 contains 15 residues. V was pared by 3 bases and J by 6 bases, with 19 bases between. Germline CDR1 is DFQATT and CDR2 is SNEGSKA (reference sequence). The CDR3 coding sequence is TGCAGTGCTAGCCCCCTGGCTGAGCCCGGCGATACGCAGTATTTT. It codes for CSASPLAEPGDTQYF.

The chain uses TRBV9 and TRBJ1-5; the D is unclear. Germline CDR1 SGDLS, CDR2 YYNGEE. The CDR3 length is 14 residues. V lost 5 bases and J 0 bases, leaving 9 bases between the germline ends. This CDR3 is CASSPDISNQPQHF. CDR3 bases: TGTGCCAGCAGTCCCGATATTAGCAATCAGCCCCAGCATTTT.

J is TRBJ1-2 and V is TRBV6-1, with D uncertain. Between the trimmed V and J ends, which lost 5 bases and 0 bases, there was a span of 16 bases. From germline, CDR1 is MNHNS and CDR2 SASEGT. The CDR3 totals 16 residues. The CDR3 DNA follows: TGTGCCAGCAGTCATGCCCTCCCGGAAGCTAACTATGGCTACACCTTC. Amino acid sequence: CASSHALPEANYGYTF.

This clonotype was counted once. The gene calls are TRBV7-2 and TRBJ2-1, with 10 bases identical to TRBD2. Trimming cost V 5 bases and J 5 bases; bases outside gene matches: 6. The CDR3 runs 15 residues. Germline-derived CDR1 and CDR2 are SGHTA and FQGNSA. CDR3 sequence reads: CASSTPGLANNEQFF. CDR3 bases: TGTGCCAGCAGCACTCCGGGACTAGCGAACAATGAGCAGTTCTTC.

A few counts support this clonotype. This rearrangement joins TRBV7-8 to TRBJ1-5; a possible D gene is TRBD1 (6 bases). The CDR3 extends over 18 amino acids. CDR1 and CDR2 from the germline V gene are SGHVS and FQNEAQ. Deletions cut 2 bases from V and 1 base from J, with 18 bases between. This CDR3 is CASSLRSRGSGSNQPQHF. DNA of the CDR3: TGTGCCAGCAGCTTAAGGAGCAGGGGATCTGGGAGCAATCAGCCCCAGCATTTT.

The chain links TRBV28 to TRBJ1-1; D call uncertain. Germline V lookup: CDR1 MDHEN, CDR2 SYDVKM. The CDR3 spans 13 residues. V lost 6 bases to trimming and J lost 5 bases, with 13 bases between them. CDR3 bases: TGTGCCAGCAGAACTCTCCCTCGAACTGAAGCTTTCTTT. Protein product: CASRTLPRTEAFF. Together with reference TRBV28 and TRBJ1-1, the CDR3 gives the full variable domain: DVKVTQSSRYLVKRTGEKVFLECVQDMDHENMFWYRQDPGLGLRLIYFSYDVKMKEKGDIPEGYSVSREKKERFSLILESASTNQTSMYLCASRTLPRTEAFFGQGTRLTVV.

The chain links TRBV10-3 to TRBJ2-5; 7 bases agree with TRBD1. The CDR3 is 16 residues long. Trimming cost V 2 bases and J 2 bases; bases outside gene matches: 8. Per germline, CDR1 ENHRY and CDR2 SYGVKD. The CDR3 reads CAISEIGTVLQETQYF. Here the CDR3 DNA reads TGTGCCATCAGTGAGATTGGGACAGTTCTTCAAGAGACCCAGTACTTC.

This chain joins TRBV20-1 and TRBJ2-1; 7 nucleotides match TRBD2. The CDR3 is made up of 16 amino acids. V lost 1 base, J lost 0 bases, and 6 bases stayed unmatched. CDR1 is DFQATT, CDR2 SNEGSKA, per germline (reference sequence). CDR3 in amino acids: CSARVGGRLSYNEQFF. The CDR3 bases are TGCAGTGCTAGAGTAGGCGGGAGACTCTCCTACAATGAGCAGTTCTTC.

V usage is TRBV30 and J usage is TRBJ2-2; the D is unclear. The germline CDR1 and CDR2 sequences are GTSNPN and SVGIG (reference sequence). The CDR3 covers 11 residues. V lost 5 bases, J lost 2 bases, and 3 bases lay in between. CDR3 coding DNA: TGTGCCTGGGCAAACACCGGGGAGCTGTTTTTT. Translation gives CAWANTGELFF.

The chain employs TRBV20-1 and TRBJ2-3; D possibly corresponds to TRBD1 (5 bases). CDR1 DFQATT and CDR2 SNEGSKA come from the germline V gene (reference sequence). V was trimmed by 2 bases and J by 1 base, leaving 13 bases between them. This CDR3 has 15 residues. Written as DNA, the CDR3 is TGCAGTGCTAGAAGACAGTCTGGGGGCACAGATACGCAGTATTTT. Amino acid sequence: CSARRQSGGTDTQYF.

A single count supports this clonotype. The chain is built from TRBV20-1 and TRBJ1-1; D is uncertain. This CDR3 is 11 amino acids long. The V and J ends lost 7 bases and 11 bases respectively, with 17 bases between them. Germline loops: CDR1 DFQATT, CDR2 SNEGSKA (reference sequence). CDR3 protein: CSVRPRWEAFF. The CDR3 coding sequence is TGCAGTGTCCGGCCCCGATGGGAGGCTTTCTTT.

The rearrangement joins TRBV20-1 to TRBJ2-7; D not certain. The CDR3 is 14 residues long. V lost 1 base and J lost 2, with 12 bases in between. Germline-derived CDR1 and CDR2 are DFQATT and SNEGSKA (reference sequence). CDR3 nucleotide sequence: TGCAGTGCTAGAGGTCAGGCCTCACCCTACGAGCAGTACTTC. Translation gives CSARGQASPYEQYF.

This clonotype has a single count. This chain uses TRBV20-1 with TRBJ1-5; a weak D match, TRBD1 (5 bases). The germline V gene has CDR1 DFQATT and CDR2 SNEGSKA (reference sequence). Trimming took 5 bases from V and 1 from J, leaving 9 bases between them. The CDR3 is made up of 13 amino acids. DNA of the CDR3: TGCAGTGCTCGAGGGGCAAGCAATCAGCCCCAGCATTTT. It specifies CSARGASNQPQHF.

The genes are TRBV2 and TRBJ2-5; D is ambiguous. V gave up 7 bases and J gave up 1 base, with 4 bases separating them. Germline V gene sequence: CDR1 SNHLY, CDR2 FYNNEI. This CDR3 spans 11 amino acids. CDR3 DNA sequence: TGTGCCAGCACACTCCAAGAGACCCAGTACTTC. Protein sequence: CASTLQETQYF. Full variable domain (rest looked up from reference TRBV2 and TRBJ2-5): EPEVTQTPSHQVTQMGQEVILRCVPISNHLYFYWYRQILGQKVEFLVSFYNNEISEKSEIFDDQFSVERPDGSNFTLKIRSTKLEDSAMYFCASTLQETQYFGPGTRLLVL.

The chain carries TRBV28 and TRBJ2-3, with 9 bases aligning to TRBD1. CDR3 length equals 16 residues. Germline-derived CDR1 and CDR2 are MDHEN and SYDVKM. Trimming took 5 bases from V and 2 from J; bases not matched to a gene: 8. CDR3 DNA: TGTGCCAGCAGTAAGTGGACAGGGGCGACCACAGATACGCAGTATTTT. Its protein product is CASSKWTGATTDTQYF.

The chain's CDR3 is CATSDLIGGLDRGSPLHF. CDR3 sequence (DNA): TGTGCCACCAGTGACTTGATAGGGGGCCTTGACAGGGGTTCACCCCTCCACTTT. J is TRBJ1-6 and V is TRBV24-1, with TRBD1 identical over 8 bases. From germline, CDR1 is KGHDR and CDR2 SFDVKD. This CDR3 has 18 amino acids. V dropped 4 bases and J dropped 9; count of bases not matched to a gene: 16.

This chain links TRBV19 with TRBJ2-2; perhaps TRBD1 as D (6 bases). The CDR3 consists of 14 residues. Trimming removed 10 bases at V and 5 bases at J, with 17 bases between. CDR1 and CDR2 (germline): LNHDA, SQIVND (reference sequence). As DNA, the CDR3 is TGTGCCACCAAGGGGGAGCCTATTACCGGGGAGCTGTTTTTT. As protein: CATKGEPITGELFF.